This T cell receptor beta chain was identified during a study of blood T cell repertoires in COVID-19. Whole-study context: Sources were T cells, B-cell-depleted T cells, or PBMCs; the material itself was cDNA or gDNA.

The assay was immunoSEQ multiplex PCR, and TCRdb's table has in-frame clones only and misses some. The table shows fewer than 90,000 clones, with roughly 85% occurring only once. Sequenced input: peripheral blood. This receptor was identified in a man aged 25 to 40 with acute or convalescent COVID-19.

The CDR3 coding sequence is TGTGCCAGCAGCTTGCCTCCCTCACACAACACTGAAGCTTTCTTT. This encodes CASSLPPSHNTEAFF. The chain has TRBV5-4 and TRBJ1-1, with D uncertain. CDR3 length: 15 amino acids. From germline, CDR1 is SGHNT and CDR2 YYREEE (reference sequence). With 1 base removed from V and 2 bases from J, the gap between germline ends came to 12 bases.